This record looks at one T cell receptor (beta chain) sequence and its context. What it binds is not known. This entry belongs to a study of T cell clusters in autoimmune cytopenias. Multiplex touch-down PCR amplified TRB using TRB-A and TRB-B pools in one tube. One entry per CDR3 protein, without DNA, is what TCRdb gives after re-calling the multiplex PCR reads. The table counts some 7,000 distinct CDR3 sequences; around 23% lies in the top ten. Regarding the study as a whole: The T cell clusters came from computational analysis alone and lack functional validation. Healthy donors had about 2.8-fold more exclusive TRB clusters than active autoimmune hepatitis patients. Physiological T cell clusters of healthy donors were apparently absent in primary autoimmune cytopenia patients. TRB repertoire shifts in secondary cytopenia and chronic lymphocytic leukemia mostly reflected lymphoma, not autoimmunity.

TRB was amplified from about 270 ng of peripheral blood genomic DNA per sample. The CDR3 length is 13 residues. CDR1 and CDR2 (germline): ENHRY, SYGVKD. What was sequenced was peripheral blood. The clonotype was recovered from a human donor with an autoimmune cytopenia or autoimmune hepatitis (not recorded which). The chain links TRBV10-3 to TRBJ1-2. The CDR3 here is CAISESINYGYTF.